This TCR beta chain was captured in a study of OX40 agonist ivuxolimab in advanced cancers. Study in general: Partial responses were seen in three patients, one with hepatocellular carcinoma and two with cutaneous melanoma.

Measured with immunoSEQ multiplex PCR; TCRdb has only the in-frame clones, and not every one. The table lists roughly 100,000 clones, 84% of them singletons. Worth noting for this clone: Its target is unknown.

Whole-study findings and limits: Low normalized clonal expansion also occurred in some nonresponding patients. Dosing at 0.1 to 3.0 mg/kg was accompanied by clonal expansion of CD4+ and CD8+ blood T cells by week 6.

Trimming left V 2 bases short and J 0 bases short, with 7 bases between. This CDR3 spans 14 amino acids. Germline V gene data show CDR1 as SGHTA and CDR2 as FQGTGA. This material consisted of CD4+ or CD8+ T cells sorted from blood, taken in a trial of the OX40 agonist ivuxolimab. The chain employs TRBV7-3 and TRBJ1-1; unclear D gene. The clonotype comes from an adult with an advanced solid tumor such as melanoma, head and neck, liver or kidney cancer. CDR3 amino acids: CASSLGTMNTEAFF. In DNA form, the CDR3 reads TGTGCCAGCAGCTTAGGCACGATGAACACTGAAGCTTTCTTT.